Below, one T cell receptor beta chain is given with its context. Constant-region priming of roughly 490 ng total RNA yielded TCR beta cDNA. A slightly modified ARM-PCR protocol with three nested multiplex PCR rounds produced these TCR beta libraries. Investigators reported that the first two PCR rounds, at approximately 11 cycles each, used TRBV1-TRBV30 forward primers with a C-beta reverse primer. One entry per CDR3 protein, called by TCRdb with MiXCR from the multiplex PCR reads. The sample lists approximately 340,000 distinct CDR3 sequences; about 65% were seen once. V lost 8 bases to trimming and J lost 5 bases, with 10 bases between them. Per the germline V gene, CDR1 is GTSNPN and CDR2 is SVGIG (reference sequence). This CDR3 has 10 residues. This entry belongs to a study of tumor-infiltrating lymphocytes in primary liver carcinoma. At the level of the study: Staged T1-T3 N0M0, the tumors had sizes that ranged from about 4 to 10 cm across.

Germline DNA was also extracted, and blood RNA was taken from unsorted whole blood. The source of this sequence is a man aged 35-49 years with primary liver carcinoma and hepatitis B virus infection. Sequenced material: peripheral blood. The V and J genes are TRBV30 and TRBJ2-7; tentatively, D is TRBD2 (6 bases). The CDR3 DNA follows: TGTGCCAGCGGGCCCAACGAGCAGTACTTC. Its translation: CASGPNEQYF.